This T cell receptor (beta chain) derives from a study of blood T cell repertoires in COVID-19. Study-level information: Donors in the United States, Italy and Spain gave samples during acute or convalescent COVID-19. PBMCs, B-cell-depleted T cells, or T cells were the source of the cDNA or gDNA that made up the material.

In the original workflow: For nucleated cells, counts were estimated from reference gene primer amplification. Here immunoSEQ multiplex PCR was the method, and the copy in TCRdb shows in-frame clones only, minus some. V and J calls plus clone size are reproduced from that table; the DNA served to infer D and trimming. The sample has around 160,000 clones, 80% to 90% seen once. Regarding this clone: The identical CDR3 is also encoded by other nucleotide sequences in the sample.

CDR1 and CDR2 (germline): SGDLS, YYNGEE. This CDR3 comprises 15 residues. V was pared by 4 bases and J by 0 bases, with 5 bases of the junction left unmatched. This clonotype originated in a human donor with acute or convalescent COVID-19. The donor label of this sample is uncertain. V gene TRBV9 combines with J gene TRBJ2-3; 7 bases agree with TRBD1. Sequenced material: peripheral blood. CDR3 nucleotides: TGTGCCAGCAGCCCCCGACAGGGAAGCACAGATACGCAGTATTTT. It encodes CASSPRQGSTDTQYF.